The 5 T cell receptor beta chains below were found in one sample sequenced in a study of T cells expressing NK-cell markers. TCRdb re-called the 5' RACE reads; every CDR3 protein appears as one record, without DNA. This sample's table has 350,000 to 500,000 distinct CDR3 sequences. The material sequenced was blood T cells: a sorted CD56 or NKG2C T cell subset, CD4+ or CD8+ T cells, or bulk PBMC T cells (not recorded which). These TCRs come from a woman aged 18-70 years in good health.

J is TRBJ2-7 and V is TRBV5-1; absent DNA, TCRdb's TRBD1 call cannot be checked. Germline V gene lookup returns CDR1 SGHRS and CDR2 YFSETQ. The CDR3 contains 16 residues. This CDR3 is CASSPRGRGTSYEQYF.

The chain joins TRBV29-1 to TRBJ2-3; the TCRdb D gene call, TRBD1, has no DNA to confirm it. The germline V gene encodes CDR1 SQVTM and CDR2 ANQGSEA. CDR3 length: 13 residues. CDR3 protein: CSVGDSSTDTQYF.

The chain uses TRBV20-1 and TRBJ2-2; no DNA is available, so the TRBD2 call from TCRdb remains unchecked. The CDR3 is made up of 14 amino acids. Germline V gene data show CDR1 as DFQATT and CDR2 as SNEGSKA (reference sequence). The CDR3 loop is CSATSGRAHGELFF.

The chain employs TRBV2 and TRBJ1-2. CDR1 SNHLY and CDR2 FYNNEI come from the germline V gene. The length of the CDR3 is 14 residues. The CDR3 loop is CASSRFSGDDGYTF.

The chain carries TRBV7-9 and TRBJ2-1; TCRdb picks TRBD2, but there is no DNA to check that call. The CDR3 extends over 17 amino acids. The germline gives CDR1 SEHNR, CDR2 FQNEAQ (reference sequence). CDR3 region: CASRATSGRRSGNEQFF.